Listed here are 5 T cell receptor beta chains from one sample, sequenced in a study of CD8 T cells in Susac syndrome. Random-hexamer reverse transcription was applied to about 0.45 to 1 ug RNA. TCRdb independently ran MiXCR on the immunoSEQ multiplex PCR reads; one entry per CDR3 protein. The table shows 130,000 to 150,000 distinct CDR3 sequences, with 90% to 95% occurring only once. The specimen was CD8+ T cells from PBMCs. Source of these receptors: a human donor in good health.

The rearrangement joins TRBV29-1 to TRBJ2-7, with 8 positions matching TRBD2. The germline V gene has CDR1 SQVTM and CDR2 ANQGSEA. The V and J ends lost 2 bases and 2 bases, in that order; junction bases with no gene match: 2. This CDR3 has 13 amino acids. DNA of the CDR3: TGCAGCGTTGAAACGGGAGGGCCCTACGAGCAGTACTTC. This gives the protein CSVETGGPYEQYF.

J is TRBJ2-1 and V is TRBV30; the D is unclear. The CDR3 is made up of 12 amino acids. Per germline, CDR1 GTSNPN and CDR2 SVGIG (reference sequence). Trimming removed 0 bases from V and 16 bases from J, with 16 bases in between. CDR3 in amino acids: CAWSVEGNERFF. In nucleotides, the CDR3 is TGTGCCTGGAGTGTAGAAGGCAATGAGCGTTTCTTC.

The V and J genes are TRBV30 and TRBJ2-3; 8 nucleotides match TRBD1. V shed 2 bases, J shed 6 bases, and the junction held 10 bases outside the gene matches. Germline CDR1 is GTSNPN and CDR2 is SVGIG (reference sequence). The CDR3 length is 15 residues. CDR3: CAWSLGTGNSDTQYF. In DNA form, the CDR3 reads TGTGCCTGGAGTCTCGGGACAGGCAACTCGGATACGCAGTATTTT. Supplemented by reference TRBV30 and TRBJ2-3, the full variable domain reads SQTIHQWPATLVQPVGSPLSLECTVEGTSNPNLYWYRQAAGRGLQLLFYSVGIGQISSEVPQNLSASRPQDRQFILSSKKLLLSDSGFYLCAWSLGTGNSDTQYFGPGTRLTVL.

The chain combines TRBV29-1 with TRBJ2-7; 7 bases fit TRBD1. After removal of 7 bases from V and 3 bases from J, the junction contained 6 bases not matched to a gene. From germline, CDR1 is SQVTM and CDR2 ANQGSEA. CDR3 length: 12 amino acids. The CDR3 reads CSATGDSYEQYF. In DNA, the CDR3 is TGCAGCGCCACAGGGGACAGCTACGAGCAGTACTTC.

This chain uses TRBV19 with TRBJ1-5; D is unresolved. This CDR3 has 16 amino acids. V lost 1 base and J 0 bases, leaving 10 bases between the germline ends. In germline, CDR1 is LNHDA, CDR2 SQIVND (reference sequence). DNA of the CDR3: TGTGCCAGTAGTATAGGGGATCACTATAGCAATCAGCCCCAGCATTTT. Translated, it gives CASSIGDHYSNQPQHF.